A selection of T cell receptor beta chains follows, all from one sample in a study of shared clonotypes between healthy human individuals. Assay used: immunoSEQ multiplex PCR; TCRdb lists only in-frame clones, some missing. The sample has 1,400,000 or so clones; approximately 98.5% are singletons. Material: naive CD4+ T cells sorted from blood. The receptors were sampled from a man aged 30-40 years in good health. The CDR3 runs from the conserved cysteine through the conserved F or W. D genes are given only for firm matches. Only some rows state a clone size, as once, few, many or a class for expanded clones.

clone size	V gene	D gene	J gene	CDR3 length	CDR3 protein	CDR3 DNA
-	TRBV5-4	TRBD2	TRBJ2-1	14	CASSLDGRYGVPFF	TGTGCCAGCAGCTTAGACGGGAGGTACGGAGTCCCGTTCTTC
-	TRBV29-1	TRBD1	TRBJ2-6	22	CSVSGGDRGLVDPRSGANVLTF	TGCAGCGTCTCAGGGGGGGACAGGGGGCTGGTCGATCCCCGCTCTGGGGCCAACGTCCTGACTTTC
-	TRBV18	-	TRBJ2-7	15	CASSPRTSSSYEQYF	TGTGCCAGCTCACCTAGGACCTCCAGCTCCTACGAGCAGTACTTC
-	TRBV6-6	-	TRBJ2-7	12	CASSRDRYEQYF	TGTGCCAGCAGTAGGGACCGCTACGAGCAGTACTTC
-	TRBV18	TRBD1	TRBJ2-7	15	CASSPYRQGVNEQYF	TGTGCCAGCTCACCATACAGGCAGGGGGTGAACGAGCAGTACTTC
-	TRBV29-1	-	TRBJ1-2	11	CSEQSNYGYTF	TGCAGCGAACAGAGTAACTATGGCTACACCTTC
-	TRBV15	-	TRBJ1-5	13	CATSTFSNQPQHF	TGTGCCACCAGCACGTTTAGCAATCAGCCCCAGCATTTT
-	TRBV19	-	TRBJ2-7	13	CASFGGPTYEQYF	TGTGCCAGTTTCGGGGGGCCCACCTACGAGCAGTACTTC
-	TRBV29-1	-	TRBJ1-1	14	CSVVGRVSRTEAFF	TGCAGCGTGGTAGGGAGGGTCTCAAGGACTGAAGCTTTCTTT
-	TRBV5-6	-	TRBJ2-7	14	CASSLGPAFYEQYF	TGTGCCAGCAGTTTGGGACCCGCCTTCTACGAGCAGTACTTC
-	TRBV9	TRBD1	TRBJ1-4	15	CASSVFQGAREKLFF	TGTGCCAGCAGCGTCTTCCAGGGGGCTCGGGAAAAACTGTTTTTT
-	TRBV5-1	-	TRBJ2-7	14	CASSLGGGRYEQYF	TGCGCCAGCAGCTTGGGTGGGGGCCGGTACGAGCAGTACTTC
-	TRBV29-1	TRBD2	TRBJ2-1	19	CSVEGTSGIVGSSYNEQFF	TGCAGCGTTGAAGGTACTAGCGGGATAGTAGGTAGCTCCTACAATGAGCAGTTCTTC
-	TRBV6-6	TRBD1	TRBJ2-2	13	CASRQGLGGELFF	TGTGCCAGCAGACAGGGGCTGGGCGGGGAGCTGTTTTTT
-	TRBV7-3	-	TRBJ2-2	16	CASSSSGSLGTGELFF	TGTGCCAGCAGCTCCTCGGGGAGCTTGGGCACCGGGGAGCTGTTTTTT
-	TRBV2	-	TRBJ2-7	11	CASRYSYEQYF	TGTGCCAGCAGATACAGCTACGAGCAGTACTTC
-	TRBV19	TRBD1	TRBJ2-7	14	CASSWGQGSYEQYF	TGTGCCAGTAGTTGGGGACAGGGTTCTTACGAGCAGTACTTC
-	TRBV18	-	TRBJ2-1	13	CASSQGVYNEQFF	TGTGCCAGCTCACAGGGGGTCTACAATGAGCAGTTCTTC
once	TRBV5-4	TRBD2	TRBJ2-7	18	CASSPGLAGGRGWDEQYF	TGTGCCAGCAGCCCTGGACTAGCGGGAGGGCGGGGTTGGGACGAGCAGTACTTC
-	TRBV29-1	-	TRBJ1-2	13	CSVEKTHLGGYTF	TGCAGCGTTGAGAAGACCCACTTGGGTGGCTACACCTTC
-	TRBV18	TRBD2	TRBJ2-7	15	CASSPLGGRAGEQYF	TGTGCCAGCTCACCACTGGGCGGGAGGGCTGGCGAGCAGTACTTC
once	TRBV7-6	-	TRBJ1-1	17	CASSPMAGRQVNTEAFF	TGTGCCAGCAGCCCCATGGCAGGGAGGCAAGTGAACACTGAAGCTTTCTTT
few	TRBV28	TRBD1	TRBJ1-2	13	CASSYGTGRGYTF	TGTGCCAGCAGTTACGGGACAGGGCGCGGCTACACCTTC
-	TRBV5-5	-	TRBJ2-7	16	CASSRTVGREPYEQYF	TGTGCCAGCAGCCGTACGGTGGGCAGGGAGCCCTACGAGCAGTACTTC
-	TRBV5-6	TRBD1	TRBJ2-1	16	CASSLTGVNSYNEQFF	TGTGCCAGCAGCTTAACAGGGGTGAATTCTTACAATGAGCAGTTCTTC
once	TRBV7-2	-	TRBJ1-1	14	CASSPGRGNTEAFF	TGTGCCAGCAGCCCGGGACGGGGGAACACTGAAGCTTTCTTT
-	TRBV11-2	-	TRBJ2-1	13	CASSSRSYNEQFF	TGTGCCAGCAGCTCTCGGTCCTACAATGAGCAGTTCTTC
-	TRBV29-1	-	TRBJ1-4	13	CSVASRVSEKLFF	TGCAGCGTTGCTTCCAGGGTTAGTGAAAAACTGTTTTTT
-	TRBV5-1	TRBD1	TRBJ2-2	15	CASSSSDRVGGELFF	TGCGCCAGCAGCTCGTCGGACAGGGTCGGCGGGGAGCTGTTTTTT